The entry below gives a single TCR beta chain sequence along with its context. This record belongs to a study of T cells in Graves' hyperthyroidism and ophthalmopathy. The junction had 9 bases not matched to a gene; V was cut back by 4 bases and J by 8 bases. There are 15 residues in the CDR3. The germline V gene has CDR1 KGHDR and CDR2 SFDVKD. Amplified regions were TCR beta CDR3 sequences from RNA transcripts. HTBI primers were used for first-round RT-PCR of the TCR CDR3. Each CDR3 protein gets one entry after TCRdb re-called the multiplex PCR reads with MiXCR. The sample gives about 500,000 distinct CDR3 sequences, 16% of which show up once; about 20% is in the top ten.

The TCR was taken from a woman aged 18-35 years with Graves' hyperthyroidism. Material for sequencing was blood. The genes are TRBV24-1 and TRBJ2-5; 10 bases line up with TRBD2. The CDR3 sequence: CATSDPRLAGGTQYF. The CDR3 DNA follows: TGTGCCACCAGTGACCCGAGACTAGCGGGTGGAACCCAGTACTTC.